These T cell receptor beta chains were read from a single sample in a study of cytomegalovirus exposure and HLA in healthy donors. Profiled with immunoSEQ multiplex PCR; TCRdb holds only in-frame clones, not every one. The repertoire includes about 110,000 clones, roughly 76% of them detected once, and less than 2.5% sits in the top ten. Specimen: PBMCs. Receptors were obtained from a man between 18 and 29 years old in good health and CMV-seronegative. The CDR3 runs from the conserved cysteine through the conserved F or W. Fields, in order: V gene, D gene, clone size, J gene, CDR3 protein, CDR3 DNA. D genes are given only for firm matches. Where a row states a size, it is once, few, many or the class of an expanded clone; other rows omit it.

TRBV6-5	-	-	TRBJ1-2	CASSPPGGVGYTF	TGTGCCAGCAGTCCCCCGGGCGGGGTTGGCTACACCTTC
TRBV5-6	-	-	TRBJ2-5	CASSSSAGPYQETQYF	TGTGCCAGCAGCTCTTCGGCAGGTCCATACCAAGAGACCCAGTACTTC
TRBV10-3	-	-	TRBJ1-4	CAISARGGDEKLFF	TGTGCCATCAGCGCCCGGGGGGGAGATGAAAAACTGTTTTTT
TRBV14	TRBD1	-	TRBJ1-1	CASSQRTGLRTEAFF	TGTGCCAGCAGCCAAAGGACAGGGTTGCGAACTGAAGCTTTCTTT
TRBV7-3	-	few	TRBJ1-1	CASAQTGMNTEAFF	TGTGCCAGCGCCCAGACAGGTATGAACACTGAAGCTTTCTTT
TRBV4-2	-	-	TRBJ1-2	CASSDPGTNYGYTF	TGTGCCAGCAGCGATCCGGGTACTAACTATGGCTACACCTTC
TRBV14	-	-	TRBJ1-3	CASSQARGMGNTIYF	TGTGCCAGCAGCCAAGCCCGGGGGATGGGAAACACCATATATTTT
TRBV29-1	-	-	TRBJ2-7	CSVKGAGSPYEQYF	TGCAGCGTCAAAGGGGCAGGGTCCCCCTACGAGCAGTACTTC
TRBV28	-	once	TRBJ1-5	CASSSGPQPQHF	TGTGCCAGCAGTTCAGGCCCCCAGCCCCAGCATTTT
TRBV29-1	-	-	TRBJ2-1	CSAPGGALNEQFF	TGCAGCGCCCCCGGAGGGGCATTAAATGAGCAGTTCTTC
TRBV9	TRBD2	many	TRBJ2-5	CASSPTGLPQETQYF	TGTGCCAGCAGCCCCACGGGACTACCGCAAGAGACCCAGTACTTC
TRBV25-1	-	-	TRBJ2-7	CASKRSGAWDEQYF	TGTGCCAGCAAAAGGTCAGGGGCATGGGACGAGCAGTACTTC
TRBV2	-	once	TRBJ1-1	CASSTDSEEAFF	TGTGCCAGCAGCACAGACAGCGAAGAAGCTTTCTTT
TRBV10-3	-	-	TRBJ1-1	CAISDLVGTEAFF	TGTGCCATCAGTGATTTAGTTGGCACTGAAGCTTTCTTT
TRBV27	-	-	TRBJ1-6	CASTLDFRGVYNSPLHF	TGTGCCAGCACCCTCGACTTCCGCGGGGTATATAATTCACCCCTCCACTTT
TRBV5-1	-	-	TRBJ1-1	CASSLDGGRNTEAFF	TGCGCCAGCAGCTTGGACGGCGGGAGGAACACTGAAGCTTTCTTT
TRBV5-4	-	-	TRBJ2-7	CASSLAGVTYEQYF	TGTGCCAGCAGCTTGGCAGGGGTTACCTACGAGCAGTACTTC
TRBV5-1	TRBD2	-	TRBJ2-7	CASSWGGRRTGPSYEQYF	TGCGCCAGCAGCTGGGGGGGACGACGGACGGGACCCTCCTACGAGCAGTACTTC
TRBV29-1	-	-	TRBJ2-1	CSVEDRDTLSVYNEQFF	TGCAGCGTTGAAGATCGCGATACCCTATCGGTTTACAATGAGCAGTTCTTC
TRBV20-1	TRBD1	-	TRBJ2-5	CSVGPGGTQYF	TGCAGTGTGGGCCCAGGGGGGACCCAGTACTTC
TRBV19	TRBD1	-	TRBJ1-5	CASSIEEGQGDQPQHF	TGTGCCAGTAGTATCGAGGAGGGACAGGGGGATCAGCCCCAGCATTTT
TRBV27	-	once	TRBJ2-7	CASSLNPGLKQYF	TGTGCCAGCAGCCTCAATCCGGGACTTAAGCAGTACTTC
TRBV10-3	-	-	TRBJ2-2	CAISRREDNTGELFF	TGTGCCATCAGCCGCAGGGAGGATAACACCGGGGAGCTGTTTTTT
TRBV11-2	-	-	TRBJ2-7	CASSLVVARVHEQYF	TGTGCCAGCAGCTTAGTTGTTGCCAGGGTCCACGAGCAGTACTTC
TRBV5-4	TRBD1	-	TRBJ2-7	CASSPTGFDEQYF	TGTGCCAGCAGCCCGACAGGGTTTGACGAGCAGTACTTC
TRBV7-2	-	-	TRBJ2-7	CASSFSPGFRRSYEQYF	TGTGCCAGCAGCTTTAGTCCCGGTTTTCGGAGGTCCTACGAGCAGTACTTC
TRBV5-1	TRBD1	-	TRBJ1-1	CASSLRTGGTEAFF	TGCGCCAGCAGCTTGAGGACAGGGGGCACTGAAGCTTTCTTT
TRBV6-5	-	-	TRBJ1-1	CASSYVGTTEAFF	TGTGCCAGCAGTTATGTGGGGACAACTGAAGCTTTCTTT
TRBV5-1	-	-	TRBJ2-2	CASRGEANTGELFF	TGCGCCAGCAGGGGGGAGGCGAACACCGGGGAGCTGTTTTTT
TRBV6-5	-	-	TRBJ1-2	CASSYSLRDTNYGYTF	TGTGCCAGCAGTTACTCCCTCCGAGACACTAACTATGGCTACACCTTC
TRBV7-2	-	-	TRBJ1-5	CASSLRGNQPQHF	TGTGCCAGCAGCTTAAGGGGGAATCAGCCCCAGCATTTT
TRBV11-2	TRBD2	-	TRBJ2-5	CASSLVGLDQETQYF	TGTGCCAGCAGCTTAGTGGGACTAGACCAAGAGACCCAGTACTTC
TRBV5-4	-	-	TRBJ1-1	CASSFSGANTEAFF	TGTGCCAGCAGCTTTTCAGGTGCTAACACTGAAGCTTTCTTT
TRBV6-1	-	-	TRBJ1-2	CASSEWPGQTNYGYTF	TGTGCCAGCAGTGAATGGCCAGGTCAGACTAACTATGGCTACACCTTC
TRBV15	-	-	TRBJ1-2	CATSSDRTDGYTF	TGTGCCACCAGCAGTGATAGGACAGATGGCTACACCTTC
TRBV27	TRBD2	-	TRBJ2-7	CASSHGTSYEQYF	TGTGCCAGCAGTCACGGGACTAGCTACGAGCAGTACTTC
TRBV5-1	-	few	TRBJ2-5	CASSNPEETQYF	TGCGCCAGCAGCAATCCGGAGGAGACCCAGTACTTC
TRBV29-1	-	-	TRBJ1-3	CSVVTLGNTIYF	TGCAGCGTTGTAACATTGGGAAACACCATATATTTT
TRBV7-8	-	-	TRBJ1-1	CASSLAKQGRTEAFF	TGTGCCAGCAGCTTAGCGAAGCAGGGAAGGACTGAAGCTTTCTTT
TRBV6-1	-	-	TRBJ1-2	CASTFAGREGYTF	TGTGCCAGCACCTTCGCAGGGAGGGAGGGCTACACCTTC
TRBV4-3	TRBD2	-	TRBJ2-7	CASSQGRGSSYEQYF	TGCGCCAGCAGCCAAGGGCGGGGGAGCTCCTACGAGCAGTACTTC
TRBV19	-	-	TRBJ1-4	CASSFEGKRNEKLFF	TGTGCCAGTAGTTTCGAGGGCAAACGTAATGAAAAACTGTTTTTT
TRBV29-1	-	few	TRBJ1-2	CSVEPTGTVGYTF	TGCAGCGTTGAACCCACAGGGACCGTTGGCTACACCTTC